The next 21 T cell receptor beta chains were all read from a single sample in a study of blood T cell repertoires in COVID-19. Sequencing was performed with immunoSEQ multiplex PCR; in TCRdb, only in-frame clones are kept and a portion is missing. The data contain fewer than 450,000 clones, 70% to 90% of them singletons. Sample: peripheral blood. Receptor source: a woman between 50 and 59 years old with COVID-19, enrolled during active disease.

J is TRBJ2-7 and V is TRBV13; the match to TRBD1 covers 9 bases. Looked up from germline, CDR1 is PRHDT and CDR2 is FYEKMQ (reference sequence). The CDR3 length is 19 residues. Losses at the gene ends were 3 bases for V and 0 bases for J; bases not matched to a gene: 15. The CDR3 bases are TGTGCCAGCAGCTTCGTACCGGGACAGGGAAGGGGCAACTCCTACGAGCAGTACTTC. It translates to CASSFVPGQGRGNSYEQYF. Together with reference TRBV13 and TRBJ2-7, the CDR3 gives the full variable domain: AAGVIQSPRHLIKEKRETATLKCYPIPRHDTVYWYQQGPGQDPQFLISFYEKMQSDKGSIPDRFSAQQFSDYHSELNMSSLELGDSALYFCASSFVPGQGRGNSYEQYFGPGTRLTVT.

This chain joins TRBV10-3 and TRBJ1-2, with D possibly matching TRBD1 (6 bases). Germline values: CDR1 ENHRY, CDR2 SYGVKD. The CDR3 is 15 residues long. V lost 2 bases and J lost 5, with 15 bases in between. CDR3 bases: TGTGCCATCAGTGAGGATACAGGGCGGAAGTATGGCTACACCTTC. Protein product: CAISEDTGRKYGYTF.

The V and J genes are TRBV15 and TRBJ1-4; D not resolved. CDR1 is LNHNV and CDR2 is YYDKDF in the germline V gene (reference sequence). The CDR3 extends over 13 amino acids. V lost 8 bases and J 8 bases, leaving 15 bases between the germline ends. The CDR3 bases are TGTGCCACCGGTCGGGATCTGGAGGAAAAACTGTTTTTT. The encoded protein is CATGRDLEEKLFF.

The chain joins TRBV6-5 to TRBJ1-2, with D perhaps TRBD1 (5 bases). V shed 6 bases and J shed 1 base, with 9 bases lying between them. The germline V gene encodes CDR1 MNHEY and CDR2 SVGAGI. There are 13 residues in the CDR3. This chain's CDR3 is CASRRGGNYGYTF. The CDR3 DNA follows: TGTGCCAGCAGACGGGGGGGTAACTATGGCTACACCTTC.

The chain is built from TRBV7-9 and TRBJ2-2, with 8 bases fitting TRBD2. The CDR3 totals 18 residues. Per germline, CDR1 SEHNR and CDR2 FQNEAQ (reference sequence). J lost 0 bases, V lost 5 bases, and 11 bases had no gene match. The DNA of the CDR3 is TGTGCCAGCAGCCCCACGAGGCGGGGGGCCGCGAACACCGGGGAGCTGTTTTTT. Its protein product is CASSPTRRGAANTGELFF.

The chain carries TRBV9 and TRBJ1-3; D gene ambiguous. The CDR3 extends over 15 amino acids. V dropped 0 bases and J dropped 4 bases, with 11 bases sitting between them. CDR1 and CDR2 from the germline V gene are SGDLS and YYNGEE. The DNA of the CDR3 is TGTGCCAGCAGCGTAGCTACTTACCCCGGAAACACCATATATTTT. Translating gives CASSVATYPGNTIYF.

The chain recombines TRBV3-1 (or the pseudogene TRBV3-2) with TRBJ2-1; D is uncertain. Trimming cost V 0 bases and J 3 bases, with 9 bases left between them. Germline CDR1 is LGHDT and CDR2 is YNNKEL (reference sequence). The CDR3 contains 15 residues. DNA of the CDR3: TGTGCCAGCAGCCAAGATATAACAGACTACAATGAGCAGTTCTTC. This gives the protein CASSQDITDYNEQFF.

This chain links TRBV5-4 with TRBJ1-1; D is unresolved. Trimming took 4 bases from V and 1 from J, leaving 14 bases between them. The CDR3 runs 15 residues. Germline CDR1 is SGHNT and CDR2 is YYREEE (reference sequence). The CDR3: CASSPNVRRNTEAFF. DNA of the CDR3: TGTGCCAGCAGCCCGAATGTTCGGAGGAACACTGAAGCTTTCTTT. The variable domain in full, with the rest retrieved from reference TRBV5-4 and TRBJ1-1, is ETGVTQSPTHLIKTRGQQVTLRCSSQSGHNTVSWYQQALGQGPQFIFQYYREEENGRGNFPPRFSGLQFPNYSSELNVNALELDDSALYLCASSPNVRRNTEAFFGQGTRLTVV.

The chain carries TRBV4-2 and TRBJ1-2, with a weak D call TRBD1 (6 bases). The CDR3 is 13 residues long. Trimming shortened V by 6 bases and J by 8 bases, and 16 bases separated the two germline ends. The germline V gene has CDR1 LGHNA and CDR2 YNFKEQ. The CDR3 sequence: CASRPDVTGGYTF. The CDR3 DNA sequence: TGTGCCAGCAGACCGGATGTCACAGGGGGCTACACCTTC.

In DNA form, the CDR3 reads TGTGCCAGCAGCCAAGTACAATATGGCTATGGCTACACCTTC. Translating gives CASSQVQYGYGYTF. This chain connects TRBV3-1 (or the pseudogene TRBV3-2) to TRBJ1-2, with D uncertain. The V gene lost 1 base and the J gene lost 4 bases, with 10 bases spanning the gap. The CDR3 runs to 14 residues. Germline V gene lookup returns CDR1 LGHDT and CDR2 YNNKEL (reference sequence).

The rearrangement joins TRBV6-5 to TRBJ2-3; maybe TRBD2 (6 bases). Germline CDR1 MNHEY, CDR2 SVGAGI. The length of the CDR3 is 13 residues. Trimming shortened V by 5 bases and J by 2 bases, and 8 bases separated the two germline ends. The CDR3 nucleotides read TGTGCCAGCAGTAGGAGGGTCACAGATACGCAGTATTTT. Amino acid sequence: CASSRRVTDTQYF.

The chain carries TRBV5-1 and TRBJ2-7; 8 nucleotides line up with TRBD1. Germline V CDR1 and CDR2: SGHRS, YFSETQ. Trimming removed 4 bases from V and 4 bases from J; junction bases left unmatched: 19. The length of the CDR3 is 18 residues. The CDR3 nucleotides read TGCGCCAGCAGCCGAAGGTCGGGACAGGACCAGATGGGATACGAGCAGTACTTC. Residues: CASSRRSGQDQMGYEQYF.

The sample holds one count of this clone. J is TRBJ2-1 and V is TRBV3-1 (or the pseudogene TRBV3-2), with TRBD1 identical over 7 bases. CDR3 length: 17 residues. Per the germline V gene, CDR1 is LGHDT and CDR2 is YNNKEL (reference sequence). Trimming took 5 bases from V and 8 from J; bases not matched to a gene: 18. CDR3 nucleotide sequence: TGTGCCAGCAGCTACGACCTCCTCACCGGGACAGTCCATGAGCAGTTCTTC. Translated: CASSYDLLTGTVHEQFF.

This clone appeared once. The J gene is TRBJ1-3, the V gene TRBV10-1, with 7 bases identical to TRBD1. The V gene end was trimmed by 6 bases and the J gene end by 0 bases; junction bases not matched to a gene: 14. This CDR3 has 18 residues. Germline CDR1 reads WNHNN; CDR2 reads SYGVQD (reference sequence). The CDR3 protein is CASSPPRDRYYSGNTIYF. DNA for the CDR3: TGCGCCAGCAGCCCACCCCGGGACAGATATTACTCTGGAAACACCATATATTTT.

This rearrangement joins TRBV15 to TRBJ2-1; 14 nucleotides align to TRBD2. Germline CDR1 is LNHNV and CDR2 is YYDKDF (reference sequence). The CDR3 consists of 16 residues. V shed 4 bases and J 3 bases; nucleotides not matched to a gene: 2. CDR3 coding DNA: TGTGCCACCAGCATTGGGACTAGCGGGGGCTACAATGAGCAGTTCTTC. Encoded protein: CATSIGTSGGYNEQFF.

This clone occurred a few times. The chain carries TRBV27 and TRBJ2-7; perhaps TRBD1 as D (6 bases). CDR1 is MNHEY, CDR2 SMNVEV, per germline (reference sequence). V dropped 0 bases and J dropped 3 bases, with 6 bases sitting between them. The CDR3 is 13 amino acids. The CDR3 region is CASSLSDSYEQYF. In nucleotides, the CDR3 is TGTGCCAGCAGTTTATCGGACAGCTACGAGCAGTACTTC.

The rearrangement uses TRBV12-3 or TRBV12-4 and TRBJ2-3; perhaps TRBD2 as D (5 bases). CDR3 size: 12 residues. Trimming took off 6 bases at V and 7 bases at J, with 11 bases between the two ends. CDR3 amino acids: CASSITSNTQYF. The CDR3 DNA follows: TGTGCCAGCAGCATTACTAGTAATACGCAGTATTTT.

The CDR3 coding sequence is TGTGCCAGCAGTTACTCGAGGAAGCAGCCCCAGCATTTT. Amino acid sequence: CASSYSRKQPQHF. V and J are TRBV6-5 and TRBJ1-5; D is uncertain. The germline gives CDR1 MNHEY, CDR2 SVGAGI. The CDR3 consists of 13 residues. V dropped 0 bases and J dropped 7 bases, with 7 bases sitting between them.

The rearrangement uses TRBV2 and TRBJ2-2, with no clear D. V was shortened by 7 bases and J by 2 bases, with 11 bases between the two germline ends. The CDR3 runs to 14 residues. The germline gives CDR1 SNHLY, CDR2 FYNNEI. The CDR3 here is CASTQEVNTGELFF. The CDR3 DNA follows: TGTGCCAGCACGCAGGAAGTAAACACCGGGGAGCTGTTTTTT. The full variable domain, completed using reference TRBV2 and TRBJ2-2, is EPEVTQTPSHQVTQMGQEVILRCVPISNHLYFYWYRQILGQKVEFLVSFYNNEISEKSEIFDDQFSVERPDGSNFTLKIRSTKLEDSAMYFCASTQEVNTGELFFGEGSRLTVL.

This clone was recorded a few times. The rearrangement links TRBV9 to TRBJ1-1; TRBD1 matches at 7 bases. V trimming: 4 bases; J trimming: 0 bases; junction bases outside the gene matches: 3. Germline loops: CDR1 SGDLS, CDR2 YYNGEE. CDR3 length: 14 amino acids. The CDR3 spells CASSLTGLNTEAFF. The CDR3 DNA reads TGTGCCAGCAGCCTGACAGGGCTGAACACTGAAGCTTTCTTT.

V is TRBV5-1 and J is TRBJ1-4; 7 bases match TRBD1. This CDR3 spans 15 amino acids. The germline gives CDR1 SGHRS, CDR2 YFSETQ. With 6 bases clipped from V and 3 bases from J, the junction kept 8 bases outside the gene matches. The CDR3 bases are TGCGCCAGCATGCCCCAGGGGGAGCCTAATGAAAAACTGTTTTTT. This gives the protein CASMPQGEPNEKLFF.